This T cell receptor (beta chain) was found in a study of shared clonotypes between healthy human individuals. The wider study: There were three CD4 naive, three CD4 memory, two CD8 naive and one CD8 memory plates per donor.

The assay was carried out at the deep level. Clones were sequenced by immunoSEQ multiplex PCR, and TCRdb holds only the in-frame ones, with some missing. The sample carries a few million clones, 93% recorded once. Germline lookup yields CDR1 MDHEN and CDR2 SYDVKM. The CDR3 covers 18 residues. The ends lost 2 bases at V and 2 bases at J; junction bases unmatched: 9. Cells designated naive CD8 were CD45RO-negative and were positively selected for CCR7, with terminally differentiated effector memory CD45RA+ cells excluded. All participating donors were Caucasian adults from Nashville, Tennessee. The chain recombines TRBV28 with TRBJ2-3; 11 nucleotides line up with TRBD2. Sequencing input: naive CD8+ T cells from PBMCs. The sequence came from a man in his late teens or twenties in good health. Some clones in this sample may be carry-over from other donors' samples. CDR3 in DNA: TGTGCCAGCAGTTTACCGGGACTAGCGGAAACTTACACAGATACGCAGTATTTT. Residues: CASSLPGLAETYTDTQYF.